The clone carrying this T cell receptor beta chain was detected only a few times. The sample is drawn from a study of T cell changes during pregnancy in multiple sclerosis. Sequencing used immunoSEQ multiplex PCR; TCRdb keeps in-frame clones, though not all of them. The sample shows about 73,000 clones, 90% to 95% of them seen only once. Germline lookup yields CDR1 MNHEY and CDR2 SVGAGI. The V and J ends lost 8 bases and 1 base, in that order; junction bases with no gene match: 1. The CDR3 runs 12 residues. The chain joins TRBV6-5 to TRBJ1-1; TRBD1 aligns across 7 bases. The source material was peripheral blood, sampled in the second trimester of pregnancy. The receptor's source is a female donor in good health, enrolled as a control in a pregnancy study. CDR3 loop: CASRTGNTEAFF. CDR3 DNA: TGTGCCAGCCGGACAGGGAACACTGAAGCTTTCTTT.